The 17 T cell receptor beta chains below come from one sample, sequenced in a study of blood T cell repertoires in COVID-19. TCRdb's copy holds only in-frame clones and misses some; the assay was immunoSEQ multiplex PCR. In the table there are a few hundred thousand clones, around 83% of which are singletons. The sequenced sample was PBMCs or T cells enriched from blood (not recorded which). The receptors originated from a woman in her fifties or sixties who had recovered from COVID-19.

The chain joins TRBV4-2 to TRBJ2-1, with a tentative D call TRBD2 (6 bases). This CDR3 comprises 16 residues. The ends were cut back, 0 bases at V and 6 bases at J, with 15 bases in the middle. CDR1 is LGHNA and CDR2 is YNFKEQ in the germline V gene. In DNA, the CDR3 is TGTGCCAGCAGCCAAGATCATGGCGGGGTGCTCAATGAGCAGTTCTTC. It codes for CASSQDHGGVLNEQFF.

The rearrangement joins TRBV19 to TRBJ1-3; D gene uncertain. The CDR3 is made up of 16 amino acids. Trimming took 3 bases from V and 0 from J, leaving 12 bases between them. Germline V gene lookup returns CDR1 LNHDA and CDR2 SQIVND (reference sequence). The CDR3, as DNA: TGTGCCAGTAGTATGTTTCTCACCTACTCTGGAAACACCATATATTTT. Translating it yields CASSMFLTYSGNTIYF.

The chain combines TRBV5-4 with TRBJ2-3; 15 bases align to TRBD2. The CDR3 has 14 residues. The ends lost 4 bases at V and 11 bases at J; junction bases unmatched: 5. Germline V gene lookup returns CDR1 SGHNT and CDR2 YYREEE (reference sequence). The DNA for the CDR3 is TGTGCCAGCAGCCTCGGACTAGCGGGAGGGGAGCAGTATTTT. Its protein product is CASSLGLAGGEQYF.

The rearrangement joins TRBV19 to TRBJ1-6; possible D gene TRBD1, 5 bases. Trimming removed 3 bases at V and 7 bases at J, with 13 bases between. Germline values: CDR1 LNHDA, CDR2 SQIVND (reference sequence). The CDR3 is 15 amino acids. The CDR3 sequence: CASSMAGSYNSPLHF. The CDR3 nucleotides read TGTGCCAGTAGTATGGCAGGGTCTTACAATTCACCCCTCCACTTT.

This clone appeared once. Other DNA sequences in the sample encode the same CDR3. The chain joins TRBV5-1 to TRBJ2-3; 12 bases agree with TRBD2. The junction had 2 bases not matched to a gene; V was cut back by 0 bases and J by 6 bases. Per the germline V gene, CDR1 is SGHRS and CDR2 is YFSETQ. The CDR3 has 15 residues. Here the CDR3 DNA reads TGCGCCAGCAGCTTGGGACTAGCGGGAGTGGATACGCAGTATTTT. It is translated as CASSLGLAGVDTQYF.

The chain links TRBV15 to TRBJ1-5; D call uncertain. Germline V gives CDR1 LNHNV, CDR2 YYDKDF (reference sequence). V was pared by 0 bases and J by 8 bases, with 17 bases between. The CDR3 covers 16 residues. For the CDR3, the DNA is TGTGCCACCAGCAGAGATAGAAGCACGATCTATGAGCCCCAGCATTTT. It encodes CATSRDRSTIYEPQHF.

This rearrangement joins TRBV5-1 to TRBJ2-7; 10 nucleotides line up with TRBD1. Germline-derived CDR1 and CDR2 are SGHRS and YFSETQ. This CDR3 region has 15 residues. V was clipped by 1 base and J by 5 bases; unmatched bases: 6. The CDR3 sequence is CASSLMGTGAHEQYF. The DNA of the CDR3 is TGCGCCAGCAGCTTGATGGGGACAGGGGCCCACGAGCAGTACTTC.

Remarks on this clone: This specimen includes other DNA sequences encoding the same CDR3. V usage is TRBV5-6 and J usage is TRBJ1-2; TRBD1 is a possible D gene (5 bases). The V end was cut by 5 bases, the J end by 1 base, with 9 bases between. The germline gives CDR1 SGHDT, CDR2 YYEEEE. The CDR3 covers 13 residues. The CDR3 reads CASSPDSNYGYTF. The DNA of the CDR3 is TGTGCCAGCAGTCCTGACAGTAACTATGGCTACACCTTC.

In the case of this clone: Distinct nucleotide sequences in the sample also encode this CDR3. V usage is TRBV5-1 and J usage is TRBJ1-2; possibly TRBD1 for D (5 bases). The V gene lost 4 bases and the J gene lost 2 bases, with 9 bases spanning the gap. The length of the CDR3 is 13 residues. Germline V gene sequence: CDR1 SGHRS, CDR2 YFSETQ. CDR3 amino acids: CASSPGGNYGYTF. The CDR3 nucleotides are TGCGCCAGCAGCCCTGGGGGGAACTATGGCTACACCTTC.

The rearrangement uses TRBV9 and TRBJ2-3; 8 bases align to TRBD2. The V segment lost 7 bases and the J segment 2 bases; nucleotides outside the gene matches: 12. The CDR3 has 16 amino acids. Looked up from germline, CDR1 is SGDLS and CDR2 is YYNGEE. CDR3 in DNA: TGTGCCAGCGCCACCGGGACTAGTCAATTCACAGATACGCAGTATTTT. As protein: CASATGTSQFTDTQYF.

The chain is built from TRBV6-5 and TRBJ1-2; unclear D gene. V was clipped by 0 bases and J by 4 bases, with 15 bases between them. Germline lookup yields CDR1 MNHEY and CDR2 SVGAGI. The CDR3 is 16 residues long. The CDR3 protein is CASSYSLRKNTYGYTF. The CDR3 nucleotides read TGTGCCAGCAGTTACTCTCTCAGGAAAAACACCTATGGCTACACCTTC.

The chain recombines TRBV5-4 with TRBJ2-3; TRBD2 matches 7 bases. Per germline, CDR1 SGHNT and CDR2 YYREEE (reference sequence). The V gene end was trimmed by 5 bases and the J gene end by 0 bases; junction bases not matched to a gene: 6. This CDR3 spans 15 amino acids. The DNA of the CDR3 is TGTGCCAGCAGTAACTGGGGGGGAAGCACAGATACGCAGTATTTT. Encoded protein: CASSNWGGSTDTQYF.

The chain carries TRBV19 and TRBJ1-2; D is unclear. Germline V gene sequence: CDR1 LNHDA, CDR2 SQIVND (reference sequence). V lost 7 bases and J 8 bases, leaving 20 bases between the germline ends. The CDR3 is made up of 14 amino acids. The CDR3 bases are TGTGCCAGTAAATCTCAGGATTGGAATTACGGCTACACCTTC. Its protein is CASKSQDWNYGYTF.

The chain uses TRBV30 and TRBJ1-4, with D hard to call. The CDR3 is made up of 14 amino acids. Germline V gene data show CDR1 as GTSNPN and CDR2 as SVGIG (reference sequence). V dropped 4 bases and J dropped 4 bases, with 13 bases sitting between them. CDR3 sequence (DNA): TGTGCCTGGAATGGTGGCAGTCATAATGAAAAACTGTTTTTT. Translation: CAWNGGSHNEKLFF.

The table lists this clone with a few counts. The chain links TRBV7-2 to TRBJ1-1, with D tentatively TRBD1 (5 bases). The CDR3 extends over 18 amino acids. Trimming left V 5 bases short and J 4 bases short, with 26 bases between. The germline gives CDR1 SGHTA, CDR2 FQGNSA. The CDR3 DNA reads TGTGCCAGCAGCCCACTACGGCACACCCCAGGGTTGGGCACTGAAGCTTTCTTT. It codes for CASSPLRHTPGLGTEAFF.

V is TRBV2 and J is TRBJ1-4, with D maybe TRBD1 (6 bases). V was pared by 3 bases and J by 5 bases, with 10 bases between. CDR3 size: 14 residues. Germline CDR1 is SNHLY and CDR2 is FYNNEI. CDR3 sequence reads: CASSDGQGNEKLFF. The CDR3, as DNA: TGTGCCAGCAGTGACGGGCAGGGGAATGAAAAACTGTTTTTT. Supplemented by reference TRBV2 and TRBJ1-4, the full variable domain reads EPEVTQTPSHQVTQMGQEVILRCVPISNHLYFYWYRQILGQKVEFLVSFYNNEISEKSEIFDDQFSVERPDGSNFTLKIRSTKLEDSAMYFCASSDGQGNEKLFFGSGTQLSVL.

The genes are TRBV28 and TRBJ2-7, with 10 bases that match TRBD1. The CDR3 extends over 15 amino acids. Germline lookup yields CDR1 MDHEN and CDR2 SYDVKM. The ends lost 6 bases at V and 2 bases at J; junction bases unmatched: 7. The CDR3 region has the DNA TGTGCCAGCAGAGAGACAGGGGGCCCCCCCTACGAGCAGTACTTC. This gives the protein CASRETGGPPYEQYF. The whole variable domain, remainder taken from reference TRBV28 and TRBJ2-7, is DVKVTQSSRYLVKRTGEKVFLECVQDMDHENMFWYRQDPGLGLRLIYFSYDVKMKEKGDIPEGYSVSREKKERFSLILESASTNQTSMYLCASRETGGPPYEQYFGPGTRLTVT.